These T cell receptor beta chains were read from a single sample in a study of blood T cells in healthy people across ages. TCRdb processed the 5' RACE reads anew with MiXCR; each CDR3 protein has one entry. The data contain over a million distinct CDR3 sequences, about 42% of them singletons. Sequencing used blood. These receptors were obtained from a woman between 18 and 29 years old in good health. Each CDR3 is given with its conserved first and last residue. The D gene is left open where the match is weak. Expanded clones are given a class, and other clones once, few, many or no size at all.

V gene: TRBV20-1; J gene: TRBJ1-5; clone size: few; D gene: .; CDR3 DNA: TGCAGTGCTAAACGACAGAATCAGCCCCAGCATTTT; CDR3 protein: CSAKRQNQPQHF
V gene: TRBV6-2/TRBV6-3; J gene: TRBJ2-1; clone size: few; D gene: TRBD2; CDR3 DNA: TGTGCCAGCAGTTACTCGATCTGGCTAGCGGACAATGAGCAGTTCTTC; CDR3 protein: CASSYSIWLADNEQFF
V gene: TRBV12-3/TRBV12-4; J gene: TRBJ1-2; clone size: once; D gene: .; CDR3 DNA: TGTGCCAGCAGTTTAGGTCACACGCTTGGCTACACCTTC; CDR3 protein: CASSLGHTLGYTF
V gene: TRBV27; J gene: TRBJ1-5; clone size: .; D gene: .; CDR3 DNA: TGTGCCGGCCGGAAATATAGCAATCAGCCCCAGCATTTT; CDR3 protein: CAGRKYSNQPQHF
V gene: TRBV28; J gene: TRBJ2-5; clone size: .; D gene: TRBD1; CDR3 DNA: TGTGCCAGCAGTCCACAAGGGACAGCAGAAGAGACCCAGTACTTC; CDR3 protein: CASSPQGTAEETQYF
V gene: TRBV21-1; J gene: TRBJ2-1; clone size: once; D gene: .; CDR3 DNA: TGTGCCAGCAGCAAAGGGCACTGGATCAGCTCCTACAATGAGCAGTTCTTC; CDR3 protein: CASSKGHWISSYNEQFF
V gene: TRBV27; J gene: TRBJ2-1; clone size: .; D gene: .; CDR3 DNA: TGTGCCAGCAGTTTTATTGGTGGGAACCGGTACAATGAGCAGTTCTTC; CDR3 protein: CASSFIGGNRYNEQFF
V gene: TRBV4-3; J gene: TRBJ2-6; clone size: .; D gene: .; CDR3 DNA: TGCGCCAGCAGCCAAGATCGGGGGCGGGTAGCTGGGGCCAACGTCCTGACTTTC; CDR3 protein: CASSQDRGRVAGANVLTF
V gene: TRBV20-1; J gene: TRBJ1-2; clone size: .; D gene: TRBD1; CDR3 DNA: TGCAGTGCTAGAGATCACAGGGGGGTCTATGGCTACACCTTC; CDR3 protein: CSARDHRGVYGYTF
V gene: TRBV19; J gene: TRBJ1-5; clone size: few; D gene: .; CDR3 DNA: TGTGCCAGTAGTTGGTCAGCATATAGCAATCAGCCCCAGCATTTT; CDR3 protein: CASSWSAYSNQPQHF
V gene: TRBV5-1; J gene: TRBJ2-3; clone size: .; D gene: TRBD2; CDR3 DNA: TGCGCCAGCAGTGTCGGGGGGGGCAGAGATACGCAGTATTTT; CDR3 protein: CASSVGGGRDTQYF
V gene: TRBV27; J gene: TRBJ2-1; clone size: .; D gene: TRBD2; CDR3 DNA: TGTGCCAGTCGTACTAGCGGGAGGATGAATGAGCAGTTCTTC; CDR3 protein: CASRTSGRMNEQFF
V gene: TRBV5-5; J gene: TRBJ2-7; clone size: few; D gene: .; CDR3 DNA: TGTGCCAGCGGGGAAAGCCAGCTCACCTACGAGCAGTACTTC; CDR3 protein: CASGESQLTYEQYF
V gene: TRBV7-2; J gene: TRBJ2-7; clone size: few; D gene: TRBD2; CDR3 DNA: TGTGCCAGCAGCCCAAAGGGACTAGCGGACATCTTCTATTACGAGCAGTACTTC; CDR3 protein: CASSPKGLADIFYYEQYF
V gene: TRBV10-3; J gene: TRBJ2-1; clone size: few; D gene: TRBD2; CDR3 DNA: TGTGCCATCAGGGGGACTAGCTCTTACAATGAGCAGTTCTTC; CDR3 protein: CAIRGTSSYNEQFF
V gene: TRBV7-6; J gene: TRBJ2-1; clone size: .; D gene: TRBD2; CDR3 DNA: TGTGCCAGCAGCCATGTAGCGGGGGGTCACGAGCAGTTCTTC; CDR3 protein: CASSHVAGGHEQFF
V gene: TRBV2; J gene: TRBJ1-5; clone size: .; D gene: .; CDR3 DNA: TGTGCCACCTCGGGGGGGTATAGCAATCAGCCCCAGCATTTT; CDR3 protein: CATSGGYSNQPQHF
V gene: TRBV5-1; J gene: TRBJ2-5; clone size: .; D gene: TRBD2; CDR3 DNA: TGCGCCAGCAAGGTCGGTAGCGGGGAGACCCAGTACTTC; CDR3 protein: CASKVGSGETQYF
V gene: TRBV20-1; J gene: TRBJ2-7; clone size: .; D gene: .; CDR3 DNA: TGCAGTGCTAGAGCCCCGCTACGGTACAATGAGCAGTACTTC; CDR3 protein: CSARAPLRYNEQYF
V gene: TRBV24-1; J gene: TRBJ2-1; clone size: .; D gene: .; CDR3 DNA: TGTGCCACCAGTGATGCAGGGGGAGGAGAGACCCAGTTCTTC; CDR3 protein: CATSDAGGGETQFF
V gene: TRBV20-1; J gene: TRBJ2-1; clone size: .; D gene: TRBD1; CDR3 DNA: TGCAGTGCCATTCGGGACAGGTGGTACAATGAGCAGTTCTTC; CDR3 protein: CSAIRDRWYNEQFF
V gene: TRBV6-2/TRBV6-3; J gene: TRBJ2-1; clone size: .; D gene: TRBD1; CDR3 DNA: TGTGCCAGCAGTTCGACAGGGCCTAAGAATGAGCAGTTCTTC; CDR3 protein: CASSSTGPKNEQFF
V gene: TRBV27; J gene: TRBJ1-5; clone size: few; D gene: .; CDR3 DNA: TGTGCCAGCAGTTCAGGTATTACTAGCAATCAGCCCCAGCATTTT; CDR3 protein: CASSSGITSNQPQHF
V gene: TRBV5-1; J gene: TRBJ2-7; clone size: few; D gene: TRBD1; CDR3 DNA: TGCGCCAGCAGCATGACAGGGGATCGAGGGCAGTACTTC; CDR3 protein: CASSMTGDRGQYF
V gene: TRBV20-1; J gene: TRBJ2-7; clone size: .; D gene: .; CDR3 DNA: TGCAGTGCTACTCCAGGTTCCCACTACGAGCAGTACTTC; CDR3 protein: CSATPGSHYEQYF
V gene: TRBV4-1; J gene: TRBJ2-7; clone size: few; D gene: TRBD2; CDR3 DNA: TGCGCCAGCAGCCAAGAACTAGCGGGCCTCTCCTACGAGCAGTACTTC; CDR3 protein: CASSQELAGLSYEQYF
V gene: TRBV7-2; J gene: TRBJ1-6; clone size: few; D gene: TRBD1; CDR3 DNA: TGTGCCAGCAGCCTACCAGCAGGGGGTAATTCACCCCTCCACTTT; CDR3 protein: CASSLPAGGNSPLHF
V gene: TRBV21-1; J gene: TRBJ2-7; clone size: .; D gene: .; CDR3 DNA: TGTGCCAGCAGCAAAGGGGAAGACAGGTCTTGCCCCTACGAGCAGTACTTC; CDR3 protein: CASSKGEDRSCPYEQYF
V gene: TRBV6-6; J gene: TRBJ2-2; clone size: few; D gene: .; CDR3 DNA: TGTGCCAGCAGTTATACAGAGCCCAACACCGGGGAGCTGTTTTTT; CDR3 protein: CASSYTEPNTGELFF
V gene: TRBV3-1; J gene: TRBJ2-7; clone size: .; D gene: .; CDR3 DNA: TGTGCCAGCAGCCCCACGGGGCGGGCCTCCTACGAGCAGTACTTC; CDR3 protein: CASSPTGRASYEQYF
V gene: TRBV6-5; J gene: TRBJ2-2; clone size: .; D gene: .; CDR3 DNA: TGTGCCAGCAGTTATGAGGGCCCCGGGGAGCTGTTTTTT; CDR3 protein: CASSYEGPGELFF
V gene: TRBV21-1; J gene: TRBJ1-5; clone size: few; D gene: .; CDR3 DNA: TGTGCCAACCCATCGTGGGGCCCCGCCAATCAGCCCCAGCATTTT; CDR3 protein: CANPSWGPANQPQHF
V gene: TRBV7-2; J gene: TRBJ2-5; clone size: .; D gene: .; CDR3 DNA: TGTGCCAGCAGCTTAAACACAGCGTTAGAGACCCAGTACTTC; CDR3 protein: CASSLNTALETQYF
V gene: TRBV20-1; J gene: TRBJ2-7; clone size: few; D gene: .; CDR3 DNA: TGCAGTGCTAGGACTAGTTCCTACGAGCAGTACTTC; CDR3 protein: CSARTSSYEQYF
V gene: TRBV2; J gene: TRBJ2-5; clone size: .; D gene: TRBD1; CDR3 DNA: TGTGCCAGCAGCTGGGGGACAGTGAATGAGCAGTACTTC; CDR3 protein: CASSWGTVNEQYF
V gene: TRBV11-1; J gene: TRBJ1-6; clone size: few; D gene: .; CDR3 DNA: TGTGCCAGCAGCTTAACCCCAGGGAGCTCCTATAATTCACCCCTCCACTTT; CDR3 protein: CASSLTPGSSYNSPLHF
V gene: TRBV7-9; J gene: TRBJ1-2; clone size: .; D gene: .; CDR3 DNA: TGTGCCAGCAGCTTAGCAGAGAAAGGCGATGGCTACACCTTC; CDR3 protein: CASSLAEKGDGYTF
V gene: TRBV2; J gene: TRBJ2-3; clone size: .; D gene: .; CDR3 DNA: TGTGCCAGAACAGGGGGAGGGGATACGCAGTATTTT; CDR3 protein: CARTGGGDTQYF
V gene: TRBV11-2; J gene: TRBJ2-7; clone size: .; D gene: TRBD1; CDR3 DNA: TGTGCCAGCAGCTTCCGGGACAGGAGTTCCTACGAGCAGTACTTC; CDR3 protein: CASSFRDRSSYEQYF
V gene: TRBV11-2; J gene: TRBJ1-1; clone size: .; D gene: .; CDR3 DNA: TGTGCCAGCAGCTTATTAGGGAGCAGGACTGAAGCTTTCTTT; CDR3 protein: CASSLLGSRTEAFF
V gene: TRBV20-1; J gene: TRBJ2-7; clone size: .; D gene: .; CDR3 DNA: TGCAGTACTAACCGGGACACCTTCGAGCAGTACTTC; CDR3 protein: CSTNRDTFEQYF
V gene: TRBV24-1; J gene: TRBJ2-1; clone size: .; D gene: TRBD2; CDR3 DNA: TGTGCCACCCCCGGGACTAGGGATTCGATTGAGCAGTTCTTC; CDR3 protein: CATPGTRDSIEQFF
V gene: TRBV2; J gene: TRBJ2-3; clone size: .; D gene: .; CDR3 DNA: TGTGCCAGCAGTGTTAACAGTCCCCGCACAGATACGCAGTATTTT; CDR3 protein: CASSVNSPRTDTQYF
V gene: TRBV4-3; J gene: TRBJ2-1; clone size: .; D gene: .; CDR3 DNA: TGCGCCAGCAGCCAAGATGCAGTTGAGCAGTTCTTC; CDR3 protein: CASSQDAVEQFF
V gene: TRBV25-1; J gene: TRBJ1-2; clone size: .; D gene: .; CDR3 DNA: TGTGCCAGCAGTGACCCGGGGCAGTCTGGCTACACCTTC; CDR3 protein: CASSDPGQSGYTF
V gene: TRBV12-3/TRBV12-4; J gene: TRBJ2-6; clone size: .; D gene: .; CDR3 DNA: TGTGCCAGCATTTCCGGACCAGGGACTTCTGGGGCCAACGTCCTGACTTTC; CDR3 protein: CASISGPGTSGANVLTF
V gene: TRBV7-8; J gene: TRBJ2-7; clone size: .; D gene: .; CDR3 DNA: TGTGCCAGCAGCAAGGGTAACGGCGCTCCCTCCTACGAGCAGTACTTC; CDR3 protein: CASSKGNGAPSYEQYF
V gene: TRBV20-1; J gene: TRBJ2-3; clone size: many; D gene: .; CDR3 DNA: TGCAGTGCTAGAGTGGGGACTAGCACAGATACGCAGTATTTT; CDR3 protein: CSARVGTSTDTQYF
V gene: TRBV7-8; J gene: TRBJ2-4; clone size: .; D gene: TRBD1; CDR3 DNA: TGTGTCAGCAGCTTAGTCCTGGGGACAGGGGACATTGGTGTCATTCAGTACTTC; CDR3 protein: CVSSLVLGTGDIGVIQYF
V gene: TRBV6-2/TRBV6-3; J gene: TRBJ2-7; clone size: few; D gene: TRBD2; CDR3 DNA: TGTGCCAGCAGTTACTTAGCGGGCATCTCCTACGAGCAGTACTTC; CDR3 protein: CASSYLAGISYEQYF
V gene: TRBV6-2/TRBV6-3; J gene: TRBJ1-1; clone size: .; D gene: .; CDR3 DNA: TGTGCCAGCATGGGCTACCAGGGGAACACTGAAGCTTTCTTT; CDR3 protein: CASMGYQGNTEAFF
V gene: TRBV7-9; J gene: TRBJ2-1; clone size: few; D gene: .; CDR3 DNA: TGTGCCAGCAGCCAGGAGGTGGGGCAATTTTCATACAATGAGCAGTTCTTC; CDR3 protein: CASSQEVGQFSYNEQFF
V gene: TRBV9; J gene: TRBJ2-5; clone size: .; D gene: TRBD2; CDR3 DNA: TGTGCCAGCAGCGCCCCACTAGCGGGGGAGCAAGAGACCCAGTACTTC; CDR3 protein: CASSAPLAGEQETQYF
V gene: TRBV28; J gene: TRBJ2-7; clone size: .; D gene: .; CDR3 DNA: TGTGCCAGCAGTTTGACCCCCTCCGGCGGCTTAACCTACGAGCAGTACTTC; CDR3 protein: CASSLTPSGGLTYEQYF